The 5 T cell receptor beta chains reported below all come from one sample, sequenced in a study of T-cell memory formation after mild COVID-19. MiXCR was run by TCRdb on the 5' RACE reads, yielding one entry per CDR3 protein. The sample has about 430,000 distinct CDR3 sequences, roughly 26% seen once. The sequencing input was PBMCs or a T cell subset sorted from them (not recorded which). These receptors were taken from an adult woman who had mild COVID-19 (a few samples of this study predate the infection). Cell type and time point are not known.

Only a few counts were recorded for this clonotype. The chain couples TRBV4-1 to TRBJ1-6; D is perhaps TRBD1 (5 bases). Germline-derived CDR1 and CDR2 are MGHRA and YSYEKL. The CDR3 has 12 amino acids. Trimming left V 4 bases short and J 16 bases short, with 14 bases between. CDR3 nucleotides: TGCGCCAGCAGCCTCCTAGGAGGGGCACTCCACTTT. The encoded protein is CASSLLGGALHF.

J is TRBJ2-7 and V is TRBV10-3, with D perhaps matching TRBD1 (6 bases). The CDR3 runs 14 residues. V was shortened by 2 bases and J by 0 bases, with 8 bases between the two germline ends. Germline V gives CDR1 ENHRY, CDR2 SYGVKD. The CDR3 reads CAISEGQNSYEQYF. CDR3 bases: TGTGCCATCAGTGAGGGACAGAACTCCTACGAGCAGTACTTC.

In nucleotides, the CDR3 is TGTGCCAGCAAGTACAGGGGATCCCTCTATGGCTACACCTTC. Protein product: CASKYRGSLYGYTF. This chain uses TRBV27 with TRBJ1-2, with TRBD1 identical over 7 bases. The CDR3 consists of 14 residues. Losses at the gene ends were 7 bases for V and 4 bases for J; bases not matched to a gene: 9. Germline V gene sequence: CDR1 MNHEY, CDR2 SMNVEV (reference sequence).

This clonotype turned up a few times. The chain has TRBV7-9 and TRBJ2-7, with 7 bases matching TRBD2. Germline trimming cut 5 bases from V and 5 bases from J; bases unmatched to any gene: 24. In germline, CDR1 is SEHNR, CDR2 FQNEAQ (reference sequence). The CDR3 covers 19 residues. The CDR3 nucleotides are TGTGCCAGCAGCGGTACTAACCAGCCGGCTAGCGGCGCGTCCCACGAGCAGTACTTC. Protein sequence: CASSGTNQPASGASHEQYF.

This clonotype was found a few times. The chain combines TRBV7-9 with TRBJ1-6; maybe TRBD1 (6 bases). The V end lost 5 bases, the J end lost 7 bases, and 18 bases lay between the germline ends. Germline V gene sequence: CDR1 SEHNR, CDR2 FQNEAQ (reference sequence). The CDR3 is 16 amino acids. DNA of the CDR3: TGTGCCAGCAGCCCCTCCGAGGGGGGGTGGAATTCACCCCTCCACTTT. It encodes CASSPSEGGWNSPLHF.